The sequence of this T cell receptor (beta chain) was determined in a study of molecular identifiers for immune sequencing clone quantification. The wider study: Five aliquots were made in replicates from the RNA of around 18,000 or 91,000 naive CD8 cells, and four were sequenced. Overall study findings and caveats: Clones exceeding 20 RNA copies carried over 99% of effector molecules but under 1% of naive-cell molecules. A shared barcode on identical TCR molecules could lead to underestimated sizes for highly expanded clones.

The V and J ends lost 3 bases and 2 bases respectively, with 11 bases between them. The CDR3 extends over 14 amino acids. The germline CDR1 and CDR2 sequences are SEHNR and FQNEAQ (reference sequence). Naive CD8 T cells were sorted as CD8+CD4-CCR7+CD45RA+. With respect to this clonotype: Its cognate antigen is unknown.

TCRdb analysed the PCR reads with MiXCR anew, one entry per CDR3 protein. The sample contains about 36,000 distinct CDR3 sequences, around 20% of which appear only once. Input material: naive CD8+ T cells from blood, with Jurkat cell RNA spiked in. The subset: FACS-sorted CD8+CD4-CCR7+CD45RA+ naive T cells. The J gene is TRBJ2-7, the V gene TRBV7-9, with a weak D call TRBD1 (6 bases). The receptor was isolated from a human donor in good health. Some libraries in this study had Jurkat cell RNA spiked in. The CDR3 loop reads CASSLPGHTYEQYF. DNA of the CDR3: TGTGCCAGCAGCTTGCCGGGACACACCTACGAGCAGTACTTC.